Listed below are T cell receptor beta chains from one sample, sequenced in a study of neurological immune-mediated disorders. Each CDR3 protein gets one entry after TCRdb re-called the 5' RACE reads with MiXCR. The table includes approximately 30,000 distinct CDR3 sequences, less than 8.5% detected once. Sequenced material: PBMCs. These receptors were obtained from a woman aged 45 to 65 in good health. The conserved cysteine and the conserved F or W are not part of the CDR3 here. Not every row has a clone size; where given, it reads once, few, many or a size class.

J: TRBJ1-1
length: 12
V: TRBV5-1
size: many
CDR3: ASSEERANTEAF

J: TRBJ2-1
length: 13
V: TRBV5-1
size: many
CDR3: ASSFAGLDHNEQF

J: TRBJ2-3
length: 13
V: TRBV5-1
size: many
CDR3: ASSLASTRADTQY

J: TRBJ1-2
length: 11
V: TRBV5-4
size: NA
CDR3: ASRPGTGEGYT

J: TRBJ1-4
length: 13
V: TRBV20-1
size: many
CDR3: SARDWGQVREKLF

J: TRBJ1-5
length: 12
V: TRBV7-6
size: medium-sized
CDR3: ASSLGTENQPQH

J: TRBJ2-7
length: 10
V: TRBV19
size: few
CDR3: ATTRGPREQY

J: TRBJ2-1
length: 14
V: TRBV5-1
size: many
CDR3: ASSPGDRSSYNEQF

J: TRBJ2-7
length: 11
V: TRBV7-8
size: many
CDR3: ASSLGGRPEQY

J: TRBJ2-2
length: 13
V: TRBV28
size: NA
CDR3: ANPMVAVLTGELF

J: TRBJ2-5
length: 14
V: TRBV7-9
size: many
CDR3: ASSLVVTERQETQY

J: TRBJ1-6
length: 15
V: TRBV19
size: many
CDR3: ASSIDLSGGGNSPLH

J: TRBJ2-2
length: 9
V: TRBV6-6
size: many
CDR3: ASSRGGELF

J: TRBJ1-5
length: 14
V: TRBV4-1
size: many
CDR3: ASSQETGGANQPQH

J: TRBJ2-5
length: 14
V: TRBV5-1
size: many
CDR3: ASSLALAGVQETQY

J: TRBJ2-3
length: 11
V: TRBV20-1
size: many
CDR3: SAWTTRTDTQY

J: TRBJ2-2
length: 13
V: TRBV7-2
size: many
CDR3: ASLTTGSSTGELF

J: TRBJ2-7
length: 8
V: TRBV10-3
size: many
CDR3: ATAGGEQY

J: TRBJ2-2
length: 12
V: TRBV7-3
size: many
CDR3: ASSPGGATGELF

J: TRBJ1-2
length: 11
V: TRBV7-2
size: medium-sized
CDR3: ASSYGGARGYT

J: TRBJ1-1
length: 12
V: TRBV6-1
size: many
CDR3: ASSEPSMNTEAF

J: TRBJ2-7
length: 13
V: TRBV5-1
size: NA
CDR3: ASSFAGLDHNEQH

J: TRBJ1-3
length: 14
V: TRBV28
size: many
CDR3: ASSLLIGASGNTIY

J: TRBJ1-1
length: 12
V: TRBV13
size: many
CDR3: ASSPGQINTEAF

J: TRBJ2-3
length: 10
V: TRBV20-1
size: many
CDR3: SLGQGPHTQY

J: TRBJ2-1
length: 11
V: TRBV7-6
size: many
CDR3: ASSLFSDNEQF

J: TRBJ2-6
length: 16
V: TRBV10-3
size: many
CDR3: AIRETYRSMSGANVLT

J: TRBJ2-1
length: 13
V: TRBV7-2
size: many
CDR3: ASSPSSGSYNEQF

J: TRBJ2-1
length: 14
V: TRBV20-1
size: medium-sized
CDR3: SARGLSSGVPNEQF

J: TRBJ2-5
length: 12
V: TRBV7-2
size: many
CDR3: ASTRPGSQETQY

J: TRBJ2-3
length: 14
V: TRBV7-9
size: NA
CDR3: ASSTFRGEVTDTQY

J: TRBJ1-2
length: 16
V: TRBV9
size: many
CDR3: ASSVFSGDGAGGNGYT

J: TRBJ2-1
length: 14
V: TRBV7-2
size: NA
CDR3: SSSLDNRNSYNEQF